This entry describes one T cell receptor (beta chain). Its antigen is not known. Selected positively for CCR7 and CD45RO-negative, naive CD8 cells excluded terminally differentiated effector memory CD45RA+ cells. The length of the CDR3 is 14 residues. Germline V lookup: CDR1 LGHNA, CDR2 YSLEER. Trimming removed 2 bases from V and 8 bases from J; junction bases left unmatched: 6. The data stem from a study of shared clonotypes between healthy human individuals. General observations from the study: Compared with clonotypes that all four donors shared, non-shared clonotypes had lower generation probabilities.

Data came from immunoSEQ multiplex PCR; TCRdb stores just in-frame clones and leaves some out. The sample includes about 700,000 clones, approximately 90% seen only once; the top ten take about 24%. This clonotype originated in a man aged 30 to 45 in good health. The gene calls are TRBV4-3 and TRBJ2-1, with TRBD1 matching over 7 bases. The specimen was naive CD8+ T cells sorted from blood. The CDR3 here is CASSQIDRDHEQFF. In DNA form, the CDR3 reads TGCGCCAGCAGCCAAATCGACAGGGACCATGAGCAGTTCTTC.